The entry below gives a single T cell receptor beta chain sequence along with its context. The source of the sample is a study of T cells after posttransplantation cyclophosphamide. Clones were sequenced by immunoSEQ multiplex PCR, and TCRdb holds only the in-frame ones, with some missing. The sample has 20,000 to 25,000 clones, around 87% seen once; the top ten hold less than 2%. Controls had myeloablative marrow grafts with methotrexate and calcineurin inhibitor, sampled at 1 year. Sequenced material: PBMCs, taken roughly 390 days after allogeneic stem cell transplant with calcineurin inhibitor and methotrexate. The receptor was isolated from a female patient between 30 and 39 years old who received an allogeneic stem cell transplant from an unrelated donor, was CMV-positive, and had acute and chronic GVHD. Some T cells may have originated in the graft donor.

The CDR3 loop reads CASSPWGRSSYEQYF. CDR3 bases: TGTGCCAGCTCACCGTGGGGCAGAAGCTCCTACGAGCAGTACTTC. V is TRBV18 and J is TRBJ2-5, with TRBD1 as a possible D gene (5 bases). The J call may be in error: the DNA end matches TRBJ2-7 better. The CDR3 is made up of 15 amino acids. Germline CDR1 reads KGHSH; CDR2 reads LQKENI.